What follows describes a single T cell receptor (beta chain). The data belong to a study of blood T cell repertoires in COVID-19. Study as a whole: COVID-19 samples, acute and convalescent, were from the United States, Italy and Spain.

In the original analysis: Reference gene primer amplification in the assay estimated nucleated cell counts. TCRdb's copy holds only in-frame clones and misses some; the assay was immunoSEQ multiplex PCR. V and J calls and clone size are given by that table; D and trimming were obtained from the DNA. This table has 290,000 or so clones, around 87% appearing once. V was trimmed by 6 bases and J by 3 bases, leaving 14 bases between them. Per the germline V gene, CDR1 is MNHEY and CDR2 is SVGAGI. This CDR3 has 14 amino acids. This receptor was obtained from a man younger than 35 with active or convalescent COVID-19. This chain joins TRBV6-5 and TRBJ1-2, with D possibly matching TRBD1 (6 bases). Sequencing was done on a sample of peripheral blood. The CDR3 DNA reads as TGTGCCAGCAGAAAAGGGGGACCCGACTATGGCTACACCTTC. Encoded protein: CASRKGGPDYGYTF.